This TCR beta chain emerged from a study of beta chain features in type 1 diabetes. Findings of the study overall: For patients, the naive, central memory and Treg TCRB repertoires appeared more alike than for healthy donors.

With 1 base removed from V and 7 bases from J, the gap between germline ends came to 10 bases. Germline V gene sequence: CDR1 SGHAT, CDR2 FQNNGV. The CDR3 contains 13 residues. The investigators reverse transcribed all of the isolated RNA, so they sequenced expressed TCRB transcripts. The repertoire was sequenced with immunoSEQ multiplex PCR; TCRdb's copy has only in-frame clones and lacks some. This sample has about 40,000 clones, with about half found just once. As regards this clone: Antigen: not known.

The chain employs TRBV11-2 and TRBJ1-1, with a tentative D call TRBD1 (5 bases). The sample comprised central memory CD4+ T cells from blood. This sequence originates from a woman aged 18-35 years in good health. This CDR3 is CASSLVQGGEAFF. CDR3 in DNA: TGTGCCAGCAGCTTAGTGCAGGGCGGTGAAGCTTTCTTT.